This is a list of T cell receptor beta chains from one sample in a study of regulatory T cells in long-lasting Graves disease. Each CDR3 protein gets one entry after TCRdb re-called the multiplex PCR reads with MiXCR. The data contain around 450,000 distinct CDR3 sequences, around 14% of them singletons. This sample also belongs to another study, concerning T cells in Graves' hyperthyroidism and ophthalmopathy.

The sequencing used peripheral blood mononuclear cells (PBMCs), collected at new diagnosis, from a patient treated with antithyroid drugs. Receptors originate from a woman aged 25 to 45 with Graves disease. Both conserved end residues are part of each CDR3.

j_gene | v_gene | CDR3aa
TRBJ2-1 | TRBV5-6 | CASSFGTSGSREQFF
TRBJ2-3 | TRBV6-1 | CASSGAGNRVADTQYF
TRBJ2-1 | TRBV7-9 | CASSFGTGFWDSYNEQFF
TRBJ1-2 | TRBV6-5 | CASSYSQGIVYGYTF
TRBJ1-5 | TRBV6-1 | CASSEMTGGWQPQHF
TRBJ1-5 | TRBV18 | CASSPPGVSSYQPQHF
TRBJ2-1 | TRBV7-3 | CASSLTSGSTYNEQFF
TRBJ1-1 | TRBV3-1 | CASSQADRATEAFF
TRBJ2-3 | TRBV7-9 | CASQPRLAGGGYTQYF
TRBJ2-2 | TRBV5-1 | CASRRDAGRTGELFF
TRBJ2-2 | TRBV9 | CAREGVGGEHDTGELFF
TRBJ2-7 | TRBV29-1 | CSAAQTLGDEQYF
TRBJ1-2 | TRBV12-3/TRBV12-4 | CASSLEGAVVNGYTF
TRBJ1-3 | TRBV6-2/TRBV6-3 | CASSVSGNGNTIYF
TRBJ2-7 | TRBV6-1 | CASIRDSYEQYF
TRBJ1-2 | TRBV19 | CASSISFVAQMVADYGYTF
TRBJ2-3 | TRBV20-1 | CSASNAERGTDTQYF
TRBJ2-7 | TRBV25-1 | CASSGRSRDRGGSYEQYF
TRBJ1-1 | TRBV19 | CASSKDRGGTEAFF
TRBJ2-7 | TRBV14 | CASSQDESSGLYEQYF
TRBJ2-7 | TRBV6-2/TRBV6-3 | CASRAGTGAYEQYF
TRBJ2-7 | TRBV12-3/TRBV12-4 | CASSTGTSGAYEQYF
TRBJ1-2 | TRBV5-1 | CASSLATGKDGYTF
TRBJ2-5 | TRBV12-3/TRBV12-4 | CASSLALAGGLQETQYF
TRBJ2-7 | TRBV9 | CASSVGGGRDEQYF
TRBJ2-3 | TRBV6-4 | CASSEAAGGGDTQYF
TRBJ2-7 | TRBV12-3/TRBV12-4 | CASRLGQGSEQYF
TRBJ1-1 | TRBV7-9 | CASSPSDLQVTEAFF
- | TRBV6-1 | CASSEHSAVPYGYTF
TRBJ2-2 | TRBV12-3/TRBV12-4 | CASSLYRGNTGELFF
TRBJ2-1 | TRBV6-5 | CASSYSPQARGEQFF
- | TRBV11-2 | CASSLGRGVLGTQYF
TRBJ1-1 | TRBV6-5 | CASSYSRGWENTEAFF
TRBJ2-5 | TRBV5-8 | CASSLTPSTSGVGIF
TRBJ1-2 | TRBV19 | CASSIERANYGYTF
TRBJ2-7 | TRBV29-1 | CSVGTLGQGNVQYF
TRBJ2-7 | TRBV27 | CASSPHYNPRDSRYEQYF